A selection of T cell receptor beta chains follows, all from one sample in a study of graft-versus-host responses after intestinal transplantation. Produced via immunoSEQ multiplex PCR; TCRdb's table is partial and in-frame only. The table lists fewer than 45,000 clones, roughly 89% of them singletons. The input for sequencing was PBMCs, taken about 330 days after intestinal transplant. The source is a human patient who received an intestinal transplant, so some T cells may come from the graft donor. Each CDR3 is given with its conserved first and last residue. D genes are given only for firm matches. Size values are once, few and many counts, or a class for expanded clones, and some rows have none.

. . TRBJ2-7 TRBV6-1 CASSETASYEQYF TGTGCCAGCAGTGAAACAGCCTCCTACGAGCAGTACTTC
. TRBD2 TRBJ2-3 TRBV5-6 CASSLPAGGKSTDTQYF TGTGCCAGCAGCTTACCAGCGGGGGGGAAAAGCACAGATACGCAGTATTTT
once . TRBJ1-2 TRBV18 CASSPRYENYGYTF TGTGCCAGCTCACCAAGGTACGAGAACTATGGCTACACCTTC
. . TRBJ2-7 TRBV12-5 CASGGDYEQYF TGTGCTAGTGGGGGCGATTACGAGCAGTACTTC
. TRBD1 TRBJ1-6 TRBV7-9 CASSHDRGTSPLHF TGTGCCAGCAGCCACGACAGGGGAACCTCACCCCTCCACTTT
. . TRBJ1-6 TRBV6-5 CAIKPGVWNSPLHF TGTGCCATCAAACCAGGGGTGTGGAATTCACCCCTCCACTTT
. . TRBJ2-7 TRBV6-1 CASSEVSDSSYEQYF TGTGCCAGCAGTGAAGTGTCAGACAGCTCCTACGAGCAGTACTTC
. . TRBJ2-3 TRBV6-1 CASSGGPLRWTQYF TGTGCCAGCAGTGGTGGGCCCCTGAGGTGGACGCAGTATTTT
. . TRBJ2-6 TRBV12-5 CASGLHRGGSSSGANVLTF TGTGCTAGTGGTTTGCACCGTGGGGGGTCAAGCTCTGGGGCCAACGTCCTGACTTTC
. TRBD1 TRBJ2-1 TRBV4-2 CASSQDQGANEQFF TGTGCCAGCAGCCAAGATCAGGGGGCCAATGAGCAGTTCTTC
. . TRBJ2-5 TRBV6-5 CASSYTDKSSQYF TGTGCCAGCAGTTACACTGACAAGTCGTCCCAGTACTTC
. TRBD1 TRBJ1-1 TRBV18 CASSTTGGTEAFF TGTGCCAGCTCAACGACAGGGGGCACTGAAGCTTTCTTT
once TRBD1 TRBJ1-3 TRBV25-1 CASSEYLRTGASGNTIYF TGTGCCAGCAGTGAATACCTCAGGACAGGAGCCTCTGGAAACACCATATATTTT
. . TRBJ2-5 TRBV5-5 CASSLVRAETQYF TGTGCCAGCAGCTTGGTCAGGGCAGAGACCCAGTACTTC
. . TRBJ1-3 TRBV19 CASSMMAGEYSGNTIYF TGTGCCAGTAGTATGATGGCAGGGGAATACTCTGGAAACACCATATATTTT
. TRBD1 TRBJ1-4 TRBV30 CAWSWTGSNEKLFF TGTGCCTGGAGTTGGACAGGGTCTAATGAAAAGCTGTTTTTT
. TRBD1 TRBJ2-3 TRBV18 CASSATGTTDTQYF TGTGCCAGCTCTGCGACAGGGACCACAGATACGCAGTATTTT
. . TRBJ2-3 TRBV7-2 CASAPFSADTQYF TGTGCCAGCGCCCCTTTTAGCGCAGATACGCAGTATTTT
. . TRBJ2-1 TRBV5-5 CASSLDSPWAIYNEQFF TGTGCCAGCAGCTTGGATTCGCCTTGGGCAATTTACAATGAGCAGTTCTTC
. . TRBJ2-5 TRBV5-1 CASSLGYGQSQETQYF TGCGCCAGCAGCTTGGGATACGGACAGTCCCAAGAGACCCAGTACTTC
. . TRBJ2-7 TRBV1 CTSSQDYSDRADEQYF TGCACCAGCAGCCAAGACTATTCGGACAGGGCGGACGAGCAGTACTTC
. TRBD1 TRBJ2-5 TRBV28 CASSLFGTGLLGGETQYF TGTGCCAGCAGTTTATTTGGGACAGGGTTGTTGGGGGGGGAGACCCAGTACTTC
. . TRBJ2-7 TRBV21-1 CASSKVRFLPYEQYF TGTGCCAGCAGCAAAGTTAGGTTCCTCCCCTACGAGCAGTACTTC
. . TRBJ1-2 TRBV11-2 CASSFSAGTYGYTF TGTGCCAGCAGCTTTTCGGCAGGGACCTATGGCTACACCTTC
. TRBD1 TRBJ1-2 TRBV6-6 CASSPGQGALGYTF TGTGCCAGCTCCCCGGGACAGGGGGCGCTTGGCTACACCTTC
. . TRBJ2-3 TRBV9 CASSVANTQYF TGTGCCAGCAGCGTAGCGAATACGCAGTATTTT
once . TRBJ1-1 TRBV27 CASSLSGGGTEAFF TGTGCCAGCAGTTTATCAGGTGGGGGCACTGAAGCTTTCTTT
. . TRBJ2-2 TRBV2 CASSWGVSTGELFF TGTGCCAGCAGTTGGGGGGTATCCACCGGGGAGCTGTTTTTT
. . TRBJ2-2 TRBV12-2 CASRSFTGELFF TGTGCAAGTCGCTCCTTTACCGGGGAGCTGTTTTTT
. . TRBJ1-1 TRBV29-1 CSVERGYPDTEAFF TGCAGCGTTGAACGAGGGTATCCGGACACTGAAGCTTTCTTT
. TRBD2 TRBJ2-1 TRBV4-1 CASSRGLAANNEQFF TGCGCCAGCAGCCGGGGACTAGCGGCCAACAATGAGCAGTTCTTC
. . TRBJ2-7 TRBV5-1 CASSFGTYYEQYF TGCGCCAGCAGCTTTGGCACCTACTACGAGCAGTACTTC
. . TRBJ2-5 TRBV27 CASSLNETQYF TGTGCCAGCAGTTTAAACGAGACCCAGTACTTC
once . TRBJ2-7 TRBV28 CASRLDRTPSYEQYF TGTGCCAGCAGGCTAGACAGGACCCCTTCCTACGAGCAGTACTTC
. . TRBJ2-7 TRBV6-1 CASSPVRDYEQYF TGTGCCAGCAGTCCTGTTCGGGACTACGAGCAGTACTTC
. TRBD2 TRBJ2-7 TRBV7-9 CASSFSGTHSYEQYF TGTGCCAGCAGCTTTAGCGGGACGCACTCCTACGAGCAGTACTTC
. TRBD1 TRBJ1-6 TRBV7-9 CASSLPEDRVDGSPLHF TGTGCCAGCAGCTTACCCGAAGACAGGGTAGATGGTTCACCCCTCCACTTT
. . TRBJ2-1 TRBV9 CASSPKMVGDEQFF TGTGCCAGCAGCCCAAAGATGGTCGGGGATGAGCAGTTCTTC
. . TRBJ2-5 TRBV6-1 CASRGDNQETQYF TGTGCCAGCAGGGGGGACAACCAAGAGACCCAGTACTTC
. TRBD1 TRBJ1-5 TRBV7-6 CASSQGGAGQPQHF TGTGCCAGCAGCCAGGGGGGGGCTGGGCAGCCCCAGCATTTT
few TRBD1 TRBJ1-5 TRBV6-5 CASSSTGGGDQPQHF TGTGCCAGCAGTTCAACAGGGGGAGGTGATCAGCCCCAGCATTTT
. . TRBJ1-4 TRBV4-1 CASSRGEGSNEKLFF TGCGCCAGCAGCCGTGGTGAAGGTAGTAATGAAAAACTGTTTTTT
. . TRBJ1-5 TRBV5-5 CASSLGQEDNQPQHF TGTGCCAGCAGCTTGGGACAGGAGGACAATCAGCCCCAGCATTTT
. TRBD2 TRBJ2-3 TRBV28 CASSSGLAGGPDTQYF TGTGCCAGCAGCTCGGGACTAGCGGGAGGGCCGGATACGCAGTATTTT
. . TRBJ1-1 TRBV19 CASSIGVLNTEAFF TGTGCCAGTAGTATCGGGGTGTTGAACACTGAAGCTTTCTTT
. . TRBJ2-1 TRBV2 CASTTGSSYNEQFF TGTGCCAGCACCACAGGAAGCTCCTACAATGAGCAGTTCTTC
. . TRBJ2-7 TRBV6-1 CASRARTVNYEQYF TGTGCCAGCAGGGCCAGGACAGTAAATTACGAGCAGTACTTC
. TRBD1 TRBJ1-1 TRBV7-3 CASSSSGGLNTEAFF TGTGCCAGCAGCTCATCAGGGGGTTTGAACACTGAAGCTTTCTTT
. . TRBJ2-3 TRBV14 CASSQDRAGPDTQYF TGTGCCAGCAGCCAAGATAGGGCGGGTCCAGATACGCAGTATTTT
. . TRBJ1-2 TRBV5-1 CASSLVTGGEYGYTF TGCGCCAGCAGCTTGGTCACAGGTGGGGAATATGGCTACACCTTC
. . TRBJ2-1 TRBV18 CASSPLADYNEQFF TGTGCCAGCTCACCACTAGCTGACTACAATGAGCAGTTCTTC
. . TRBJ1-2 TRBV19 CASSIAGHEGYTF TGTGCCAGTAGTATAGCAGGGCACGAGGGCTACACCTTC
. . TRBJ2-5 TRBV6-5 CASSYRGLPTQYF TGTGCCAGCAGTTACCGGGGGCTACCGACCCAGTACTTC
. TRBD2 TRBJ2-7 TRBV6-5 CASSYSSGRTYEQYF TGTGCCAGCAGTTATTCTAGCGGGAGGACCTACGAGCAGTACTTC
. TRBD2 TRBJ2-3 TRBV5-6 CASSLLAGGTDTQYF TGTGCCAGCAGCTTGCTAGCGGGGGGCACAGATACGCAGTATTTT
. TRBD1 TRBJ1-2 TRBV19 CATGTGTNYGYTF TGTGCCACAGGGACAGGGACTAACTATGGCTACACCTTC
. . TRBJ1-2 TRBV29-1 CSVVAGYGYTF TGCAGCGTTGTGGCAGGGTATGGCTACACCTTC
once . TRBJ2-3 TRBV7-9 CASSLWDPDTQYF TGTGCCAGCAGCTTATGGGACCCAGATACGCAGTATTTT
. TRBD1 TRBJ2-3 TRBV6-5 CASSSYRGPLDTQYF TGTGCCAGCAGTTCGTACAGGGGGCCGCTAGATACGCAGTATTTT
. . TRBJ2-3 TRBV2 CASSGRGRDTQYF TGTGCCAGCAGTGGCAGGGGAAGGGATACGCAGTATTTT